The clone carrying this T cell receptor (beta chain) was picked up many times. This sample stems from a study of Graves' ophthalmopathy and Graves' hyperthyroidism. The study amplified TCR beta CDR3 regions using RNA transcripts. First-round RT-PCR employed HTBI primers, with a second-round multiplex PCR after it. TCRdb recomputed calls from the multiplex PCR reads with MiXCR, one row per CDR3 protein. Of 1 million to 1.3 million distinct CDR3 sequences listed, about 35% are singletons. This CDR3 has 12 amino acids. V dropped 6 bases and J dropped 4 bases, with 9 bases sitting between them. The receptor's source is an adult man with Graves' hyperthyroidism. Sequenced: peripheral blood or thyroid tissue (not recorded which). The rearrangement joins TRBV12-3 or TRBV12-4 to TRBJ1-1, with D unresolved. The DNA of the CDR3 is TGTGCCAGCAGCGGGATAGGCACTGAAGCTTTCTTT. Translated: CASSGIGTEAFF.